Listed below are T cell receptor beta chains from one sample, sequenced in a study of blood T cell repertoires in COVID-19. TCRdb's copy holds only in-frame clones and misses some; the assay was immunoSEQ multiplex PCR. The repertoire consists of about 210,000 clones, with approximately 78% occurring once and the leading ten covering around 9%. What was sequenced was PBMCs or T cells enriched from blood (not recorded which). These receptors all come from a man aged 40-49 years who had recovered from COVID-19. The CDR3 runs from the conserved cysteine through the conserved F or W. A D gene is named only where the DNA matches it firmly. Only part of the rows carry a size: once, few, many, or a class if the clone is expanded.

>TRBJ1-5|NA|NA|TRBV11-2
CASSPGQAQPQHF
TGTGCCAGCAGCCCAGGACAAGCTCAGCCCCAGCATTTT
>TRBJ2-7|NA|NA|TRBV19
CASSEIGVGHSYEQYF
TGTGCCAGTAGTGAGATTGGAGTAGGCCACTCCTACGAGCAGTACTTC
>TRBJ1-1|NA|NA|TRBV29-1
CSVGPMRDTEAFF
TGCAGCGTTGGTCCGATGCGGGACACTGAAGCTTTCTTT
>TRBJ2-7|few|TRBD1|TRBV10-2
CASMRVDTAPRETGGVYEQYF
TGCGCCAGCATGAGGGTCGATACTGCCCCACGAGAAACAGGGGGAGTCTACGAGCAGTACTTC
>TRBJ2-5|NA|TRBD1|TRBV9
CASSPREGGVVETQYF
TGTGCCAGCAGCCCCCGAGAAGGGGGCGTAGTAGAGACCCAGTACTTC
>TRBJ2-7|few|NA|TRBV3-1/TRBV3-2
CASSLSYEQYF
TGTGCCAGCAGCCTCTCGTACGAGCAGTACTTC
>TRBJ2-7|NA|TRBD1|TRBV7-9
CASSLLTGGYEQYF
TGTGCCAGCAGCTTATTGACAGGGGGCTACGAGCAGTACTTC
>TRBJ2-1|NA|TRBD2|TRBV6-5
CASTGRDNEQFF
TGTGCCAGCACCGGGAGGGACAATGAGCAGTTCTTC
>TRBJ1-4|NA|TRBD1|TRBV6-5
CASSYSTTGANEKLFF
TGTGCCAGCAGTTACTCGACCACAGGGGCTAATGAAAAACTGTTTTTT
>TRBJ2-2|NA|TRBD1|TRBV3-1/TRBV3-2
CASSPSDRGRAGELFF
TGTGCCAGCAGCCCTTCGGACAGGGGGAGGGCCGGGGAGCTGTTTTTT
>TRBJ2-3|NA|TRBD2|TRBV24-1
CATSEWTSGRGTQYF
TGTGCCACCAGTGAATGGACTAGCGGGAGGGGTACGCAGTATTTT
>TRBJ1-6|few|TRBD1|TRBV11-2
CASSFGQGVNSPLHF
TGTGCCAGCAGCTTTGGACAGGGGGTAAATTCACCCCTCCACTTT
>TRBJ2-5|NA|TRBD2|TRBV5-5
CASSFSGGTQETQYF
TGTGCCAGCAGCTTTAGCGGGGGGACACAAGAGACCCAGTACTTC
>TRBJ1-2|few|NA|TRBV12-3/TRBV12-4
CASSRGQTVTF
TGTGCCAGCAGTCGCGGACAGACGGTAACCTTC
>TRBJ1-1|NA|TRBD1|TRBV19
CASSINRGAFF
TGTGCCAGTAGTATCAACAGGGGCGCTTTCTTT
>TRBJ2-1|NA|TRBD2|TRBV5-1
CASSWGSGRRGNEQFF
TGCGCCAGCAGCTGGGGGAGCGGGAGGAGGGGCAATGAGCAGTTCTTC
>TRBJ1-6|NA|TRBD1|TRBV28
CAIKGTGNNSPLHF
TGTGCCATCAAGGGGACAGGGAATAATTCACCCCTCCACTTT
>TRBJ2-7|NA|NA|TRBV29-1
CSVAYTGPPSYEQYF
TGCAGCGTCGCCTACACAGGTCCCCCCTCCTACGAGCAGTACTTC
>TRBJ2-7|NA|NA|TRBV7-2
CASSPGPQGAYEQYF
TGTGCCAGCAGCCCCGGCCCACAGGGCGCCTACGAGCAGTACTTC
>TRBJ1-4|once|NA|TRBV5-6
CASSLGGSEKLFF
TGTGCCAGCAGCTTGGGAGGGAGTGAAAAACTGTTTTTT
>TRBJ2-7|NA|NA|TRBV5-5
CASSPVGGTSYEQYF
TGTGCCAGCAGCCCGGTTGGCGGCACATCCTACGAGCAGTACTTC
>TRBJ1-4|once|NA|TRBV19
CASSIDGGRGEKLFF
TGTGCCAGTAGTATAGATGGCGGAAGAGGGGAAAAACTGTTTTTT
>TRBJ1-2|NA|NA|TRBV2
CASSEGLPGAVSGYTF
TGTGCCAGCAGTGAAGGTCTTCCTGGGGCGGTGAGCGGCTACACCTTC
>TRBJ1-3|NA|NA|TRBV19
CASISRGLTQGNTIYF
TGTGCCAGTATCTCTAGGGGGTTAACGCAAGGAAACACCATATATTTT
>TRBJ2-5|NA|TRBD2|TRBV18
CASSPYRLAGDGETQYF
TGTGCCAGCTCACCTTATCGACTAGCGGGAGACGGTGAGACCCAGTACTTC
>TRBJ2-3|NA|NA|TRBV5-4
CASSWQGSSADTQYF
TGTGCCAGCAGCTGGCAGGGTTCCTCGGCAGATACGCAGTATTTT
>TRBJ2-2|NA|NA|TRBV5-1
CASSLGRVDTGELFF
TGCGCCAGCAGCTTGGGCAGGGTGGACACCGGGGAGCTGTTTTTT
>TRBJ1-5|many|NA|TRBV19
CASTLLGNSNQPQHF
TGTGCCAGTACCCTTCTCGGGAATAGCAATCAGCCCCAGCATTTT
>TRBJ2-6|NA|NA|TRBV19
CASSIYTGPLSGANVLTF
TGTGCCAGTAGTATTTACACAGGTCCACTCTCTGGGGCCAACGTCCTGACTTTC
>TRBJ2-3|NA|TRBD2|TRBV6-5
CASRLLAGGWDTQYF
TGTGCCAGCAGATTACTAGCGGGGGGCTGGGATACGCAGTATTTT
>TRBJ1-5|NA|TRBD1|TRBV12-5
CASGLGTGGRGQPQHF
TGTGCTAGTGGTTTGGGGACAGGGGGCCGCGGTCAGCCCCAGCATTTT
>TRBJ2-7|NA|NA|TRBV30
CAWSGGSAYKYF
TGTGCCTGGAGTGGTGGAAGCGCATATAAGTACTTC
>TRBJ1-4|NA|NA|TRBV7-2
CASSFPGRVEKLFF
TGTGCCAGCAGCTTCCCAGGGCGCGTTGAAAAACTGTTTTTT
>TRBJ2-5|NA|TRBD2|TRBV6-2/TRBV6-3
CASSQRLAGAGGRKETQYF
TGTGCCAGCAGTCAACGACTAGCGGGAGCGGGAGGGAGGAAAGAGACCCAGTACTTC
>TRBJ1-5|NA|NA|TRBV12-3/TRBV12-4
CASSRGIQPQHF
TGTGCCAGCAGTAGGGGGATTCAGCCCCAGCATTTT
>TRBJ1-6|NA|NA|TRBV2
CASSDRDNSPLHF
TGTGCCAGCAGTGATAGAGATAATTCACCCCTCCACTTT
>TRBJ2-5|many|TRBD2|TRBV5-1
CASSLGLAGGRETQYF
TGCGCCAGCAGCTTGGGACTAGCGGGAGGGAGAGAGACCCAGTACTTC
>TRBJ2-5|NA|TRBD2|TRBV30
CAWSVGSGSVETQYF
TGTGCCTGGAGTGTTGGTAGCGGGAGTGTGGAGACCCAGTACTTC
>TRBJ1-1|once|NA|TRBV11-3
CASSLGHSNTEAFF
TGTGCCAGCAGCTTAGGACACTCGAACACTGAAGCTTTCTTT
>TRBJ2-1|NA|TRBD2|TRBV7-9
CASSPGGSGSGTEQFF
TGTGCCAGCAGCCCGGGGGGGAGCGGGAGTGGGACTGAGCAGTTCTTC
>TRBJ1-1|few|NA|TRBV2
CASSDGAAGANTEAFF
TGTGCCAGCAGTGACGGTGCGGCAGGGGCGAACACTGAAGCTTTCTTT
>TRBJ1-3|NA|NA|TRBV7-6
CASSLGGRSSGNTIYF
TGTGCCAGCAGCTTAGGAGGGAGATCCTCTGGAAACACCATATATTTT
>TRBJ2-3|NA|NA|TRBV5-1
CASSLNGERTDTQYF
TGCGCCAGCAGCTTAAACGGGGAGCGCACAGATACGCAGTATTTT
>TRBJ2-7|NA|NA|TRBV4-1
CASSRSLVNEQYF
TGCGCCAGCAGCCGCTCCCTAGTGAACGAGCAGTACTTC
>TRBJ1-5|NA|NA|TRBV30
CAWNEGQPSQPQHF
TGTGCCTGGAACGAGGGTCAGCCCAGCCAGCCCCAGCATTTT
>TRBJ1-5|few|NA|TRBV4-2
CASSQDGSQPQHF
TGTGCCAGCAGCCAAGATGGGAGTCAGCCCCAGCATTTT
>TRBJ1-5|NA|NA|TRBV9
CASSVGSGNNQPQHF
TGTGCCAGCAGCGTAGGGTCAGGGAACAATCAGCCCCAGCATTTT
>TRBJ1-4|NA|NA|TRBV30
CAWSVPGGPNEKLFF
TGTGCCTGGAGTGTACCCGGGGGTCCTAATGAAAAACTGTTTTTT
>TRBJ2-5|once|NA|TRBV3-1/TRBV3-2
CASSQEGAHRVLHF
TGTGCCAGCAGCCAAGAAGGAGCCCACAGGGTTCTACACTTC
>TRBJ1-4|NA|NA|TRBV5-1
CASSFTGGNEKLFF
TGCGCCAGCAGCTTCACGGGGGGGAATGAAAAACTGTTTTTT
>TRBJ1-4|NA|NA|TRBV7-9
CASSLASGLDEKLFF
TGTGCCAGCAGCTTAGCGTCGGGGTTGGATGAAAAACTGTTTTTT
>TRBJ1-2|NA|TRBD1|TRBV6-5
CASSYMAGGGYGYTF
TGTGCCAGCAGTTACATGGCAGGGGGAGGATATGGCTACACCTTC
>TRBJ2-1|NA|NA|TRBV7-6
CASSLAPTSINEQFF
TGTGCCAGCAGCTTAGCACCGACTAGTATAAATGAGCAGTTCTTC
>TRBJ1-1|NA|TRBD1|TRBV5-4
CASSMDRYSAFF
TGTGCCAGCAGCATGGACAGGTACTCGGCTTTCTTT
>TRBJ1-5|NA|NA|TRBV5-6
CASSSGTQGQPQHF
TGTGCCAGCAGCTCCGGAACCCAGGGTCAGCCCCAGCATTTT